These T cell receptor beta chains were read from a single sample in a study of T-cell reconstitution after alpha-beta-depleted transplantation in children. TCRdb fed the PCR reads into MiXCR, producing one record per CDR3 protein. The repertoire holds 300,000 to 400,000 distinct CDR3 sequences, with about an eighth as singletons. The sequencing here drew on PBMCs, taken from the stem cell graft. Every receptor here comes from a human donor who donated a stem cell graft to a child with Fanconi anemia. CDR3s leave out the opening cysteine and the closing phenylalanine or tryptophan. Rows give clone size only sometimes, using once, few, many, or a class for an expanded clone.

ASREQGNTEAF	TRBV5-1	TRBJ1-1	NA
ASSLSRPRDNQETQY	TRBV27	TRBJ2-5	few
ATSRDKTQETQY	TRBV15	TRBJ2-5	few
ASSEAGKNTEAF	TRBV25-1	TRBJ1-1	NA
ARGPLGMIEAF	TRBV4-2	TRBJ1-1	NA
ASGPPGGAF	TRBV2	TRBJ1-1	NA
ASSQDRVGQF	TRBV28	TRBJ2-1	many
ASSVGTARGNTEAF	TRBV4-2	TRBJ1-1	NA
ASSPRDSKEKLF	TRBV3-1	TRBJ1-4	few
SARRPDRGPYGYT	TRBV20-1	TRBJ1-2	NA
SVGGLSTDTQY	TRBV29-1	TRBJ2-3	NA
ASSLGQDNEQF	TRBV5-1	TRBJ2-1	many
ASSLGAAPETQY	TRBV11-2	TRBJ2-5	NA
ASSFLRNKNIQY	TRBV7-2	TRBJ2-4	many
AWSVLGGDASTDTQY	TRBV30	TRBJ2-3	NA